One and the same sample provided the 13 T cell receptor beta chains below, sequenced in a study of cytomegalovirus exposure and HLA in healthy donors. The PCR made use of 60 Vbeta and 13 Jbeta primers. Sequenced by immunoSEQ multiplex PCR; TCRdb stores in-frame clones only, minus some. The sample has approximately 110,000 clones; 70% to 80% are singletons. Sequenced input: PBMCs. These TCRs come from a woman aged 40-49 years in good health and CMV-seronegative.

V and J are TRBV25-1 and TRBJ1-1; unclear D gene. This CDR3 contains 15 residues. From germline, CDR1 is MGHDK and CDR2 SYGVNS. Trimming pared 1 base from V and 4 bases from J, leaving 13 bases between. This CDR3 is CASSEFAGEGTEAFF. The DNA of the CDR3 is TGTGCCAGCAGTGAATTTGCGGGCGAGGGCACTGAAGCTTTCTTT.

The chain recombines TRBV7-9 with TRBJ2-7; D ambiguous. With 5 bases removed from V and 5 bases from J, the gap between germline ends came to 16 bases. The CDR3 has 14 amino acids. CDR1 and CDR2 from the germline V gene are SEHNR and FQNEAQ (reference sequence). CDR3 in amino acids: CASSQKPPPNEQYF. CDR3 DNA sequence: TGTGCCAGCAGCCAAAAGCCACCACCTAACGAGCAGTACTTC.

There are a few counts of this clone. The chain is built from TRBV7-9 and TRBJ1-3; D call uncertain. The V and J ends lost 6 bases and 0 bases respectively, with 15 bases between them. CDR3 length equals 16 residues. The V gene's germline CDR1 is SEHNR and CDR2 FQNEAQ (reference sequence). CDR3 nucleotides: TGTGCCAGCAGGGTAGTAGGAGGCCTCTCTGGAAACACCATATATTTT. It is translated as CASRVVGGLSGNTIYF.

CDR3: CASSQGGTPAYEQYF. CDR3 in DNA: TGTGCCAGCAGCCAGGGAGGGACCCCAGCCTACGAGCAGTACTTC. The chain carries TRBV7-2 and TRBJ2-7; 7 nucleotides line up with TRBD2. V trimming: 5 bases; J trimming: 2 bases; junction bases outside the gene matches: 9. Germline loops: CDR1 SGHTA, CDR2 FQGNSA. This CDR3 spans 15 amino acids.

The V gene is TRBV2, the J gene TRBJ1-5; TRBD1 aligns across 9 bases. The germline CDR1 and CDR2 sequences are SNHLY and FYNNEI. The CDR3 length is 13 residues. V was clipped by 8 bases and J by 3 bases; unmatched bases: 2. The CDR3 sequence is CASGQGYNQPQHF. The CDR3 DNA sequence: TGTGCCAGCGGACAGGGGTACAATCAGCCCCAGCATTTT.

The V gene is TRBV5-1, the J gene TRBJ1-1; D uncertain. This CDR3 comprises 13 residues. Germline loops: CDR1 SGHRS, CDR2 YFSETQ. The V end lost 5 bases, the J end lost 3 bases, and 11 bases lay between the germline ends. In nucleotides, the CDR3 is TGCGCCAGCAGTGCCCACGGTTACACTGAAGCTTTCTTT. It translates to CASSAHGYTEAFF.

The V gene is TRBV7-9, the J gene TRBJ2-7; 9 bases are shared with TRBD1. The trim removed 0 bases at V and 9 bases at J, leaving 6 bases unmatched. The CDR3 contains 14 residues. Germline CDR1 SEHNR, CDR2 FQNEAQ (reference sequence). Here the CDR3 DNA reads TGTGCCAGCAGCTTAGCTGACAGGGGGTCGCGGCAGTACTTC. This codes for CASSLADRGSRQYF. Full variable domain (missing parts from reference TRBV7-9 and TRBJ2-7): DTGVSQNPRHKITKRGQNVTFRCDPISEHNRLYWYRQTLGQGPEFLTYFQNEAQLEKSRLLSDRFSAERPKGSFSTLEIQRTEQGDSAMYLCASSLADRGSRQYFGPGTRLTVT.

The count of this clone is one. The V gene is TRBV2, the J gene TRBJ2-1, with D possibly being TRBD2 (6 bases). The CDR3 spans 14 residues. V was cut by 7 bases and J by 9 bases, with 19 bases left in between. CDR1 and CDR2 from the germline V gene are SNHLY and FYNNEI. The CDR3 nucleotides are TGTGCCAGCACGTCCCAGACCCTGGGGGGTGAGCAGTTCTTC. Translating gives CASTSQTLGGEQFF.

This sequence joins TRBV7-9 and TRBJ1-1; 9 nucleotides agree with TRBD1. Germline CDR1 reads SEHNR; CDR2 reads FQNEAQ (reference sequence). V lost 3 bases to trimming and J lost 6 bases; unmatched junction nucleotides: 8. This CDR3 region has 15 residues. CDR3: CASSFTGGPAAEAFF. The CDR3 coding sequence is TGTGCCAGCAGCTTTACAGGGGGCCCGGCCGCTGAAGCTTTCTTT.

This clone was seen a handful of times. The CDR3 protein is CASSLAGVRLMTQYF. The CDR3 DNA reads TGTGCCAGCAGTTTGGCAGGCGTACGTTTAATGACCCAGTACTTC. J is TRBJ2-5 and V is TRBV28; D not certain. This CDR3 comprises 15 residues. The ends were cut back, 3 bases at V and 7 bases at J, with 18 bases in the middle. Per the germline V gene, CDR1 is MDHEN and CDR2 is SYDVKM.

The V and J genes are TRBV7-2 and TRBJ1-6; D is uncertain. Trimming removed 3 bases from V and 7 bases from J, with 4 bases in between. Looked up from germline, CDR1 is SGHTA and CDR2 is FQGNSA. The CDR3 sequence is 12 residues long. Written as DNA, the CDR3 is TGTGCCAGCAGCTTTCAAAATTCACCCCTCCACTTT. Encoded protein: CASSFQNSPLHF.

The gene calls are TRBV11-2 and TRBJ2-7, with D perhaps matching TRBD2 (5 bases). This CDR3 spans 14 amino acids. V shed 4 bases and J shed 6 bases, with 16 bases lying between them. Germline CDR1 and CDR2: SGHAT and FQNNGV. CDR3 coding DNA: TGTGCCAGCAGCTACCAGTCTCAGCGGTCCGAGCAGTACTTC. Translation gives CASSYQSQRSEQYF. The full variable domain, with the rest looked up from reference TRBV11-2 and TRBJ2-7, is EAGVAQSPRYKIIEKRQSVAFWCNPISGHATLYWYQQILGQGPKLLIQFQNNGVVDDSQLPKDRFSAERLKGVDSTLKIQPAKLEDSAVYLCASSYQSQRSEQYFGPGTRLTVT.

This clone was seen only once. The rearrangement uses TRBV4-1 and TRBJ2-7; 12 bases align to TRBD2. Germline CDR1 reads MGHRA; CDR2 reads YSYEKL. CDR3 size: 16 residues. V was pared by 4 bases and J by 5 bases, with 9 bases of the junction left unmatched. This CDR3 reads CASSPATSGSTHEQYF. The DNA of the CDR3 is TGCGCCAGCAGCCCCGCGACTAGCGGGAGTACCCACGAGCAGTACTTC.